This TCR beta chain was recovered during a study of T-cell reconstitution after alpha-beta-depleted transplantation in children. Study-level points and caveats: Surviving recipient T cells and thymic progenitors accounted for the high day-60 TCRbeta diversity observed in some patients.

Preparation of the TCRbeta library used unique molecular identifiers. In TCRdb, the PCR reads were re-called with MiXCR into one record per CDR3 protein. The data hold a few hundred thousand distinct CDR3 sequences, with more than 20% observed a single time. The germline V gene encodes CDR1 DFQATT and CDR2 SNEGSKA (reference sequence). V was trimmed by 5 bases and J by 2 bases, leaving 16 bases between them. The CDR3 is 15 amino acids. This clonotype came up many times. Its antigen is not known. The sequencing used PBMCs, mostly from graft donor cells, collected 360 days after TCRalphabeta/CD19-depleted stem cell transplant. The chain employs TRBV20-1 and TRBJ2-1, with a weak D call TRBD2 (7 bases). The origin of this receptor is a female patient between 2 and 15 years old who had a stem cell transplant for congenital amegakaryocytic thrombocytopenia, so the T cells may come from the graft donor. The CDR3 loop is CSAPRIGGAYNEQFF. CDR3 DNA: TGCAGTGCTCCCAGAATAGGGGGGGCCTACAATGAGCAGTTCTTC.